The source of this T cell receptor beta chain is a study of response to subunit inactivated influenza vaccine. TCRdb called the RT-PCR reads again in MiXCR, with one record for every CDR3 protein. The sample holds approximately 680,000 distinct CDR3 sequences, approximately 14% seen once. Findings and limits, study-wide: It was the authors' suggestion that each seasonal influenza vaccination recruits few new T cells.

Comment on this clonotype: Its specificity is unknown.

The sequences come from PBMCs from blood, collected 12 days after vaccination. The clonotype was recovered from a middle-aged man who received an inactivated influenza vaccine.

CDR3 sequence (DNA): TGTGCCAGCAGTGACCGTGAGGGACGGAGAGGGTCGTTCAATGAGCAGTTCTTC. Residues: CASSDREGRRGSFNEQFF. The chain recombines TRBV25-1 with TRBJ2-1; D may be TRBD1 or TRBD2 (5 bases each). Trimming stripped 3 bases from V and 6 bases from J, with 24 bases between. This CDR3 region has 18 residues. Germline V gene lookup returns CDR1 MGHDK and CDR2 SYGVNS.